These 11 T cell receptor beta chains came from one sample sequenced in a study of blood T cell repertoires in COVID-19. Method: immunoSEQ multiplex PCR; TCRdb's copy keeps in-frame clones and lacks some. Of under 200,000 clones in the sample, about 88% are singletons; the top ten hold 6%. Source material: peripheral blood. The receptors stem from a man aged 35 to 55 with active or convalescent COVID-19.

This chain connects TRBV30 to TRBJ2-5, with D possibly matching TRBD1 (5 bases). The CDR3 covers 16 residues. Germline assignment: CDR1 GTSNPN and CDR2 SVGIG (reference sequence). The ends were cut back, 0 bases at V and 5 bases at J, with 19 bases in the middle. In DNA form, the CDR3 reads TGTGCCTGGAGTGTACCGGTCGGCAGGGTAAGGGAGACCCAGTACTTC. Translating it yields CAWSVPVGRVRETQYF.

This chain connects TRBV7-2 to TRBJ2-2; 8 positions match TRBD1. Looked up from germline, CDR1 is SGHTA and CDR2 is FQGNSA. The CDR3 has 16 amino acids. V lost 1 base, J lost 6 bases, and 7 bases stayed unmatched. The CDR3 is CASSLGGTGFSGELFF. The DNA for the CDR3 is TGTGCCAGCAGCTTAGGTGGGACAGGCTTTTCCGGGGAGCTGTTTTTT.

This CDR3 is CASTGGGRGQYF. Here the CDR3 DNA reads TGTGCCAGCACCGGTGGGGGCCGGGGGCAGTACTTC. The chain carries TRBV28 and TRBJ2-7, with a tentative D call TRBD1 (6 bases). Trimming took off 7 bases at V and 9 bases at J, with 16 bases between the two ends. This CDR3 is 12 amino acids long. Germline CDR1 is MDHEN and CDR2 is SYDVKM.

CDR3 nucleotides: TGTGCCAGCAGCCCTTGGACAGGGTCGAACACCGGGGAGCTGTTTTTT. It translates to CASSPWTGSNTGELFF. The chain carries TRBV14 and TRBJ2-2; 8 bases align to TRBD1. Trimming removed 4 bases from V and 0 bases from J; junction bases left unmatched: 4. CDR3 length equals 16 residues. Germline-derived CDR1 and CDR2 are SGHDN and FVKESK.

J is TRBJ2-3 and V is TRBV5-3; tentative D call: TRBD2 (6 bases). TRBV5-3 qualifies as an ORF whose function is uncertain. Trimming shortened V by 5 bases and J by 4 bases, and 14 bases separated the two germline ends. This CDR3 spans 14 amino acids. The CDR3 protein is CARSSRLGADTQYF. The CDR3 nucleotides are TGTGCCAGAAGTTCCCGACTAGGGGCAGATACGCAGTATTTT.

This sequence joins TRBV4-1 and TRBJ2-7; 10 nucleotides align to TRBD2. The CDR3 consists of 18 residues. Germline V gene sequence: CDR1 MGHRA, CDR2 YSYEKL. J lost 1 base, V lost 5 bases, and 14 bases had no gene match. CDR3 region: CASSSGLADRANSYEQYF. In nucleotides, the CDR3 is TGCGCCAGCAGCTCAGGACTAGCGGACCGGGCCAATTCCTACGAGCAGTACTTC.

The chain is built from TRBV24-1 and TRBJ2-5, with D unresolved. This CDR3 spans 12 amino acids. Trimming shortened V by 0 bases and J by 7 bases, and 5 bases separated the two germline ends. Germline V gene lookup returns CDR1 KGHDR and CDR2 SFDVKD. The CDR3 DNA is TGTGCCACCAGTGATTTGGGTAGGACCCAGTACTTC. Translated: CATSDLGRTQYF.

V is TRBV6-5 and J is TRBJ2-1; 9 bases are a match to TRBD2. Germline V gene sequence: CDR1 MNHEY, CDR2 SVGAGI. CDR3 length equals 15 residues. The junction had 13 bases not matched to a gene; V was cut back by 6 bases and J by 10 bases. The CDR3 sequence: CASRALDSGSGEQFF. The CDR3 DNA reads as TGTGCCAGCAGGGCCCTAGATAGCGGGAGCGGAGAGCAGTTCTTC.

V is TRBV19 and J is TRBJ1-1; D is uncertain. The CDR3 is 15 amino acids. Trimming stripped 1 base from V and 1 base from J, with 10 bases between. CDR1 and CDR2 (germline): LNHDA, SQIVND (reference sequence). The CDR3 reads CASSIGEGGNTEAFF. CDR3 coding DNA: TGTGCCAGTAGTATAGGCGAGGGCGGGAACACTGAAGCTTTCTTT.

The chain joins TRBV19 to TRBJ1-2; D unclear. The CDR3 extends over 13 amino acids. Germline V gene data show CDR1 as LNHDA and CDR2 as SQIVND (reference sequence). Trimming pared 8 bases from V and 6 bases from J, leaving 16 bases between. CDR3 protein: CASDGRESDGYTF. CDR3 in DNA: TGTGCCAGTGACGGTAGGGAGTCAGATGGCTACACCTTC.

This sequence joins TRBV6-2 or TRBV6-3 and TRBJ2-3, with D perhaps TRBD2 (5 bases). The germline gives CDR1 MNHEY, CDR2 SVGEGT. The CDR3 covers 15 residues. Trimming took off 5 bases at V and 0 bases at J, with 12 bases between the two ends. The CDR3 DNA reads as TGTGCCAGCAGTCAAGGTCTAGCTAGCACAGATACGCAGTATTTT. Translation gives CASSQGLASTDTQYF.